This T cell receptor beta chain comes out of a study of early T cells in non-severe SARS-CoV-2 infection. Turning to the study itself: Chains from this unsorted whole-blood bulk RNA could not be paired.

TCRdb re-called the 5' RACE reads through MiXCR, storing one row per CDR3 protein. The table shows tens of thousands of distinct CDR3 sequences, with approximately 9.3% occurring only once. The germline V gene has CDR1 SGHTA and CDR2 FQGTGA. The CDR3 has 14 amino acids. The germline V and J ends were trimmed by 5 bases and 4 bases, with 11 bases remaining between them. The sequence was collected from an adult who was a healthcare worker with PCR-confirmed SARS-CoV-2 infection or an uninfected control (not recorded which). The genes are TRBV7-3 and TRBJ2-2; D may match TRBD1 or TRBD2 (5 bases each). Source material: whole blood. The CDR3 loop reads CASSLGRGTGELFF. CDR3 in DNA: TGTGCCAGCAGCCTGGGACGGGGCACCGGGGAGCTGTTTTTT.